A single sample gave rise to the 20 T cell receptor beta chains below, sequenced in a study of graft-versus-host responses after intestinal transplantation. TCRdb's table, derived via immunoSEQ multiplex PCR, lists solely in-frame clones and lacks some. This sample has around 99,000 clones, with 85% to 95% found just once. Their antigens remain unidentified. The sample here was unstimulated CD8+ T cells sorted from spleen or lymph node cells, taken before intestinal transplant. The source of these receptors is a human donor who received an intestinal transplant.

The chain uses TRBV6-5 and TRBJ2-7, with D tentatively TRBD1 (5 bases). V was shortened by 6 bases and J by 6 bases, with 12 bases between the two germline ends. Germline CDR1 reads MNHEY; CDR2 reads SVGAGI. There are 12 residues in the CDR3. In DNA, the CDR3 is TGTGCCAGCAGCCTTGACAGACGCGAGCAGTACTTC. Its protein product is CASSLDRREQYF.

J is TRBJ2-1 and V is TRBV10-1; D gene unclear. Deletions cut 4 bases from V and 6 bases from J, with 13 bases between. Germline CDR1 WNHNN, CDR2 SYGVQD (reference sequence). The length of the CDR3 is 14 residues. Here the CDR3 DNA reads TGCGCCAGCAGTGGAGGTTCCTCTTTCAATGAGCAGTTCTTC. Translated, it gives CASSGGSSFNEQFF.

The chain joins TRBV15 to TRBJ2-2; TRBD2 aligns across 9 bases. This CDR3 has 17 amino acids. CDR1 is LNHNV, CDR2 YYDKDF, per germline (reference sequence). V was pared by 1 base and J by 1 base, with 4 bases of the junction left unmatched. The CDR3 DNA reads TGTGCCACCAGCAGAGTGGCTAGCGGGGAGAACACCGGGGAGCTGTTTTTT. Encoded protein: CATSRVASGENTGELFF. The variable domain in full, with the rest retrieved from reference TRBV15 and TRBJ2-2, is DAMVIQNPRYQVTQFGKPVTLSCSQTLNHNVMYWYQQKSSQAPKLLFHYYDKDFNNEADTPDNFQSRRPNTSFCFLDIRSPGLGDTAMYLCATSRVASGENTGELFFGEGSRLTVL.

The chain has TRBV4-3 and TRBJ1-1; the D gene is possibly TRBD1 (6 bases). Trimming took 3 bases from V and 1 from J, leaving 12 bases between them. Germline V CDR1 and CDR2: LGHNA, YSLEER. There are 15 residues in the CDR3. The CDR3 bases are TGCGCCAGCAGCCAGGGAACCAGGGGGAACACTGAAGCTTTCTTT. It encodes CASSQGTRGNTEAFF.

In its sample, this clone was seen once. The junction does not match germline at one end; this may be a read error. The CDR3 region has the DNA TGTGCCAGCAGCGTAGAGACTAGTCCGCCCTACGAGCAGTACTTC. It codes for CASSVETSPPYEQYF. The J gene is TRBJ2-5, the V gene TRBV11-2, with D possibly being TRBD2 (6 bases). The DNA end favors TRBJ2-7, so the J call may be wrong. The CDR3 covers 15 residues. Germline lookup yields CDR1 SGHAT and CDR2 FQNNGV.

The chain couples TRBV11-3 to TRBJ2-7; tentatively, D is TRBD2 (5 bases). Germline V gene lookup returns CDR1 SGHNT and CDR2 YENEEA. This CDR3 spans 15 amino acids. The germline V and J ends were trimmed by 5 bases and 2 bases, with 16 bases remaining between them. The CDR3 sequence is CASSRPRAGAYEQYF. CDR3 DNA: TGTGCCAGCAGCCGACCGCGGGCAGGCGCCTACGAGCAGTACTTC.

This rearrangement joins TRBV7-7 to TRBJ2-1; a weak D match, TRBD1 (5 bases). Trimming stripped 1 base from V and 3 bases from J, with 10 bases between. The length of the CDR3 is 15 residues. Germline CDR1 and CDR2: SSHAT and FNYEAQ (reference sequence). The chain's CDR3 is CASSLGAGFYNEQFF. The DNA of the CDR3 is TGTGCCAGCAGCTTAGGTGCAGGGTTCTACAATGAGCAGTTCTTC.

The chain couples TRBV5-5 to TRBJ1-4; TRBD1 agrees at 8 bases. V lost 4 bases and J lost 4; bases outside the gene matches: 6. The CDR3 has 15 amino acids. Germline CDR1 is SGHKS and CDR2 is YYEKEE (reference sequence). The CDR3 sequence is CASSHGTGLNEKLFF. CDR3 in DNA: TGTGCCAGCAGCCACGGGACAGGTCTTAATGAAAAACTGTTTTTT.

The V gene is TRBV5-1, the J gene TRBJ2-1; TRBD1 might be the D (5 bases). CDR3 size: 16 residues. V lost 3 bases and J 3 bases, leaving 16 bases between the germline ends. Germline assignment: CDR1 SGHRS and CDR2 YFSETQ. The CDR3 loop is CASSSDMGPHYNEQFF. The DNA of the CDR3 is TGCGCCAGCAGCTCGGACATGGGTCCTCACTACAATGAGCAGTTCTTC.

The J gene is TRBJ1-1, the V gene TRBV7-7; D is unclear. The ends were cut back, 4 bases at V and 1 base at J, with 10 bases in the middle. The CDR3 is made up of 14 amino acids. Germline loops: CDR1 SSHAT, CDR2 FNYEAQ (reference sequence). The CDR3 DNA is TGTGCCAGCAGCTCCCAGAGGAGGAACACTGAAGCTTTCTTT. It yields the protein CASSSQRRNTEAFF.

The chain has TRBV4-1 and TRBJ1-1; 11 bases fit TRBD1. V shed 4 bases and J 4 bases; nucleotides not matched to a gene: 5. Germline values: CDR1 MGHRA, CDR2 YSYEKL. The CDR3 loop spans 15 amino acids. In nucleotides, the CDR3 is TGCGCCAGCAGCCCAGATGGGACAGGGGGCACTGAAGCTTTCTTT. It translates to CASSPDGTGGTEAFF.

The chain recombines TRBV4-3 with TRBJ2-7; D is undetermined. Per germline, CDR1 LGHNA and CDR2 YSLEER. V lost 1 base and J 1 base, leaving 11 bases between the germline ends. The CDR3 runs 15 residues. The CDR3 region is CASSQGRHQSYEQYF. CDR3 in DNA: TGCGCCAGCAGCCAAGGTCGACACCAATCCTACGAGCAGTACTTC.

The V call is TRBV6-1, the J call TRBJ1-1; no clear D. The CDR3 spans 11 residues. The germline gives CDR1 MNHNS, CDR2 SASEGT. With 1 base removed from V and 11 bases from J, the gap between germline ends came to 8 bases. The CDR3 protein is CASSEGGQAFF. CDR3 DNA sequence: TGTGCCAGCAGTGAAGGCGGCCAGGCTTTCTTT.

The genes are TRBV6-1 and TRBJ2-2, with D maybe TRBD2 (5 bases). The germline gives CDR1 MNHNS, CDR2 SASEGT. The V and J ends lost 4 bases and 4 bases respectively, with 16 bases between them. This CDR3 contains 16 residues. This CDR3 is CASSVRSLGSTGELFF. The CDR3 nucleotides are TGTGCCAGCAGTGTTCGGTCCTTGGGGAGCACCGGGGAGCTGTTTTTT.

This clone has a handful of counts. The chain couples TRBV5-8 to TRBJ1-2, with D unclear. The CDR3 has 16 amino acids. Germline CDR1 is SGHTS and CDR2 is YDEGEE. With 0 bases removed from V and 4 bases from J, the gap between germline ends came to 16 bases. CDR3 DNA sequence: TGTGCCAGCAGCTTGGATCAAGCACCCTACCCCTATGGCTACACCTTC. This translates into CASSLDQAPYPYGYTF. Full variable domain (missing parts from reference TRBV5-8 and TRBJ1-2): EAGVTQSPTHLIKTRGQQATLRCSPISGHTSVYWYQQALGLGLQFLLWYDEGEERNRGNFPPRFSGRQFPNYSSELNVNALELEDSALYLCASSLDQAPYPYGYTFGSGTRLTVV.

This sequence joins TRBV7-8 and TRBJ2-1, with D unclear. V dropped 5 bases and J dropped 0 bases, with 17 bases sitting between them. CDR3 length: 17 amino acids. CDR1 SGHVS and CDR2 FQNEAQ come from the germline V gene. CDR3 DNA sequence: TGTGCCAGCAGCCCCTATAAAGTTGCCTACTCCTACAATGAGCAGTTCTTC. Amino acid sequence: CASSPYKVAYSYNEQFF.

The chain joins TRBV12-5 to TRBJ2-7, with 7 positions matching TRBD1. V lost 6 bases, J lost 2 bases, and 4 bases stayed unmatched. The CDR3 consists of 13 residues. CDR1 and CDR2 (germline): LGHNT, FRNRAP. DNA for the CDR3: TGTGCTAGTGGCTGGGACAGTGCCTACGAGCAGTACTTC. Translation gives CASGWDSAYEQYF. Full variable domain (remainder filled in from reference TRBV12-5 and TRBJ2-7): DARVTQTPRHKVTEMGQEVTMRCQPILGHNTVFWYRQTMMQGLELLAYFRNRAPLDDSGMPKDRFSAEMPDATLATLKIQPSEPRDSAVYFCASGWDSAYEQYFGPGTRLTVT.

The CDR3 reads CASSLDGAAYEQYF. The CDR3 coding sequence is TGCGCCAGCAGCTTGGACGGTGCTGCCTACGAGCAGTACTTC. V and J are TRBV5-1 and TRBJ2-7; the D is unclear. CDR3 length: 14 residues. CDR1 and CDR2 from the germline V gene are SGHRS and YFSETQ. V dropped 0 bases and J dropped 2 bases, with 9 bases sitting between them.

This chain joins TRBV19 and TRBJ1-1, with 8 bases that match TRBD1. Germline V gene data show CDR1 as LNHDA and CDR2 as SQIVND (reference sequence). The CDR3 runs 14 residues. J was trimmed by 5 bases and V by 8 bases; bases with no gene match: 10. CDR3 loop: CASWGQGAWTEAFF. CDR3 in DNA: TGTGCCAGTTGGGGCCAGGGGGCATGGACTGAAGCTTTCTTT.

V and J are TRBV4-3 and TRBJ1-2; D possibly corresponds to TRBD1 (5 bases). From germline, CDR1 is LGHNA and CDR2 YSLEER. The CDR3 is made up of 15 amino acids. V shed 1 base and J shed 4 bases, with 13 bases lying between them. The CDR3 loop reads CASSQGDSLSYGYTF. Here the CDR3 DNA reads TGCGCCAGCAGCCAAGGCGACAGCCTGTCCTATGGCTACACCTTC.